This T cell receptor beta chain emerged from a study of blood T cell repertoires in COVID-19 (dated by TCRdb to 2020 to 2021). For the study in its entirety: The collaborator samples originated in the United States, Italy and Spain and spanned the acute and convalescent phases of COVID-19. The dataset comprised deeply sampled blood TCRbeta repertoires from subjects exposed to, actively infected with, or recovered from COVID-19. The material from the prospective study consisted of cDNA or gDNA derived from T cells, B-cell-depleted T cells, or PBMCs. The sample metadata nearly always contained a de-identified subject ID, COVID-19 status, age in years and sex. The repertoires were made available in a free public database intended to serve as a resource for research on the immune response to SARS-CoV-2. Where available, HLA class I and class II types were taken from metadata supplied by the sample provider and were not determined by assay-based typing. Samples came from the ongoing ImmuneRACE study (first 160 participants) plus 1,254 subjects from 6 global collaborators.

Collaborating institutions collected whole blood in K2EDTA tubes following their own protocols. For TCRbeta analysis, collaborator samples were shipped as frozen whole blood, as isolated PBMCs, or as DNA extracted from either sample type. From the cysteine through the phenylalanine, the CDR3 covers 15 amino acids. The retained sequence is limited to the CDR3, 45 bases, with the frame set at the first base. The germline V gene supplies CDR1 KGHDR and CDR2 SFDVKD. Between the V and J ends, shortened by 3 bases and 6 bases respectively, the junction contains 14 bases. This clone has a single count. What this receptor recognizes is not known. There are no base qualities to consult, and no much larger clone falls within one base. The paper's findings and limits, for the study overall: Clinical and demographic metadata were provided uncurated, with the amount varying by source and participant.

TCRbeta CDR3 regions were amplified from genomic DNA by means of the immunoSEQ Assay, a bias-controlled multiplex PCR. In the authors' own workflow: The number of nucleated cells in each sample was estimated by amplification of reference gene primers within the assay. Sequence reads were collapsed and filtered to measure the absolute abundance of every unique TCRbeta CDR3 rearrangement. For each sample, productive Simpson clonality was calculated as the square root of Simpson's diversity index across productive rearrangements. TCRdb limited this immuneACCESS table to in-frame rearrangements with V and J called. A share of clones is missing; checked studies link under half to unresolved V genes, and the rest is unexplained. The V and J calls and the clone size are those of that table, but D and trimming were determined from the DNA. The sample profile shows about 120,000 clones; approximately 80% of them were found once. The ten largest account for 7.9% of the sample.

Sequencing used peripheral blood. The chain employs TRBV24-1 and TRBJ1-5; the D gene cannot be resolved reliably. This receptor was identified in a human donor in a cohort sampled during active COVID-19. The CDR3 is CATSDTTCLSQPQHF. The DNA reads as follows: TGTGCCACCAGTGATACTACTTGTCTAAGTCAGCCCCAGCATTTT.